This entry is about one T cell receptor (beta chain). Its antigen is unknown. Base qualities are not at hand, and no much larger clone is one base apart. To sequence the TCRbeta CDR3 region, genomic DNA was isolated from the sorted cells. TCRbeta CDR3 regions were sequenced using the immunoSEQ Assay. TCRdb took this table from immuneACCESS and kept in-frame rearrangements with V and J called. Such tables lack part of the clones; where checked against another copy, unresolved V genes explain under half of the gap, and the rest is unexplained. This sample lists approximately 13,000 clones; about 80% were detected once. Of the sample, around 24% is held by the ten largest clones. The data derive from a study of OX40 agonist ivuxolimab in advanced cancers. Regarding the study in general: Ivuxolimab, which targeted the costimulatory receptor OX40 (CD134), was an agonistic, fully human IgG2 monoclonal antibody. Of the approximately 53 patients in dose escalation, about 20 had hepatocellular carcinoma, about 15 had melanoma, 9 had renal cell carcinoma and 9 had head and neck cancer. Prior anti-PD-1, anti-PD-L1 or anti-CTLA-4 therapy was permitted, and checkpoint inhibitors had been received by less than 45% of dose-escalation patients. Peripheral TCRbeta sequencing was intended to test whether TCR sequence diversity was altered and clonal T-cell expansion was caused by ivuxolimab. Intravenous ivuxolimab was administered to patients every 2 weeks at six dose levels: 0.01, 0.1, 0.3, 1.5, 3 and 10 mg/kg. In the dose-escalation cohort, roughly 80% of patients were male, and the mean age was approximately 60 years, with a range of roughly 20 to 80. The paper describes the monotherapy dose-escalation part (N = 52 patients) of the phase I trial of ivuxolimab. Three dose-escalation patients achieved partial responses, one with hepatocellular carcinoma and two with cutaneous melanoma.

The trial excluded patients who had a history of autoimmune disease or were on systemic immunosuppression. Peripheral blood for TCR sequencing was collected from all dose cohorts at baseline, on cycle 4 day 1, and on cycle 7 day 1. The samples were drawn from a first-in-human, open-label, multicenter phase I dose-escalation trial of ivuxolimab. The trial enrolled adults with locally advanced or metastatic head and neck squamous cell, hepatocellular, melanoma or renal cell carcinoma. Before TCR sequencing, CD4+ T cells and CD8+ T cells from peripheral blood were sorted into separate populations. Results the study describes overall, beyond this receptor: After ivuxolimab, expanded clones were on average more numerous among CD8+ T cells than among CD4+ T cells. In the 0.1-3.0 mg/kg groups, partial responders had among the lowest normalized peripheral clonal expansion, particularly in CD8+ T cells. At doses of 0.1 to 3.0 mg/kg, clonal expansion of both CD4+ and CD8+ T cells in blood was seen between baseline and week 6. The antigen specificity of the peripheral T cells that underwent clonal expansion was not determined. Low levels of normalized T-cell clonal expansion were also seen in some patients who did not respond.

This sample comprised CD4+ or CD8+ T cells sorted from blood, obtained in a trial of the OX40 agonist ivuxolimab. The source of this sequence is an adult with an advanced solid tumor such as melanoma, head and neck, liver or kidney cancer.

The base sequence is TGTGCCAGCAGTGTGATAAGTGGCGAGCAGTACTTC. Protein translation: CASSVISGEQYF. The sequence is built from TRBV6-5 and TRBJ2-7; the D gene cannot be named for sure. V was cut back by 5 bases and J by 6 bases, leaving a gap of 11 bases between them. The germline V gene encodes CDR1 MNHEY and CDR2 SVGAGI. The CDR3 sequence holds 12 residues, the cysteine and phenylalanine included. Only CDR3 DNA is held: 36 bases, read in frame from base 1.